The rows below give T cell receptor beta chains drawn from one sample of a study of human thymus T cells. Clones were sequenced by immunoSEQ multiplex PCR, and TCRdb holds only the in-frame ones, with some missing. The sample consists of tens of thousands of clones, 95% of them appearing once. Sequenced input: thymus tissue. All receptors come from a girl under three years old with a congenital heart defect but otherwise immunologically healthy. CDR3s include the opening cysteine and the closing phenylalanine or tryptophan. The D gene is left open where the match is weak. Clone size, where shown, is once, few, many, or a class for clones that have expanded.

CDR3nt | CDR3aa | d_gene | v_gene | abundance | j_gene
TGCGCCAGCCGGATAGGGGCCGATAGCAATCAGCCCCAGCATTTT | CASRIGADSNQPQHF | . | TRBV23-1 | . | TRBJ1-5
TGTGCCAGCAGGATAGCGGGAGATGCGGATACGCAGTATTTT | CASRIAGDADTQYF | TRBD2 | TRBV4-2 | . | TRBJ2-3
TGTGCCAGTAGTGTCGCGAGGACGGAATGGAACAATGAGCAGTTCTTC | CASSVARTEWNNEQFF | . | TRBV19 | once | TRBJ2-1
TGCGCCAGCAGCTTGCTACGAACGGGACAGCTACCCTCTGGGGCCAACGTCCTGACTTTC | CASSLLRTGQLPSGANVLTF | TRBD1 | TRBV5-1 | . | TRBJ2-6
TGTGCCAGCTCACCACTAGGGTCCTACGAGCAGTACTTC | CASSPLGSYEQYF | . | TRBV18 | . | TRBJ2-7
TGTGCCAGCAGTCGGACCGGAGAGAGGGAGACCCAGTACTTC | CASSRTGERETQYF | . | TRBV28 | . | TRBJ2-5
TGTGCCAGCAGTTGGGACAGGGAGGTATGGCCCCAGCATTTT | CASSWDREVWPQHF | TRBD1 | TRBV6-5 | . | TRBJ1-5
TGTGCCAGCAGCTTATCCGCACCGGTCCCTTCAAACATTCAGTACTTC | CASSLSAPVPSNIQYF | . | TRBV11-2 | . | TRBJ2-4
TGTGCCAGCAGCCCGACCCGCACAGATACGCAGTATTTT | CASSPTRTDTQYF | . | TRBV9 | . | TRBJ2-3
TGTGCCAGCAGCTGTCTAGCGGGAGTCCCTGTTACGCAGTATTTT | CASSCLAGVPVTQYF | TRBD2 | TRBV7-2 | . | TRBJ2-3
TGTGCCAGCAGCTTGGCGGGTGGTAGGAGACACAATGAGCAGTTCTTC | CASSLAGGRRHNEQFF | . | TRBV5-5 | . | TRBJ2-1
TGTGCCAGCAGCTTGCTGGACAGGGAAGGAAACACCGGGGAGCTGTTTTTT | CASSLLDREGNTGELFF | TRBD1 | TRBV7-3 | once | TRBJ2-2
TGTGCCAGCAGCTTAGATCCCACCGACAGGGAACCGTCCTACGAGCAGTACTTC | CASSLDPTDREPSYEQYF | TRBD1 | TRBV7-6 | . | TRBJ2-7
TGCAGCGTCTCCTTCGGGGTCGAGCAGTACTTC | CSVSFGVEQYF | . | TRBV29-1 | once | TRBJ2-7
TGTGCCACCACCCGAAGGGTCACAGATACGCAGTATTTT | CATTRRVTDTQYF | . | TRBV15 | . | TRBJ2-3
TGTGCCAGCAGCTTAGCGGCGGGAGGCAATCAGCCCCAGCATTTT | CASSLAAGGNQPQHF | . | TRBV7-6 | once | TRBJ1-5
TGTGCCAGCAGCTTATTCCGGGGGGCTCCCTACGAGCAGTACTTC | CASSLFRGAPYEQYF | . | TRBV11-2 | once | TRBJ2-7
TGTGCCAGCAGCGTGACTAGCGGACCCCTCGACGAGCAGTACTTC | CASSVTSGPLDEQYF | TRBD2 | TRBV9 | . | TRBJ2-7
TGCAGCGTTGAAGGGGGTGCGGGGCGGGCCTACGAGCAGTACTTC | CSVEGGAGRAYEQYF | . | TRBV29-1 | . | TRBJ2-7
TGTGCCAGCAGCTTGGAGTCGTCGGGGGAGACCCAGTACTTC | CASSLESSGETQYF | . | TRBV5-6 | . | TRBJ2-5
TGTGCCAGCAGTTACTCGGGGCAAACATACGAGCAGTACTTC | CASSYSGQTYEQYF | . | TRBV6-5 | . | TRBJ2-7
TGTGCCAGCAGCCTCAGCCAGGGCCGAAAAATATACAATCAGCCCCAGCATTTT | CASSLSQGRKIYNQPQHF | . | TRBV4-2 | . | TRBJ1-5
TGCGCCAGCAGCTTGTCGGGCTGGGGGTATCTTCGGAAAAACTATGGCTACACCTTC | CASSLSGWGYLRKNYGYTF | . | TRBV5-1 | . | TRBJ1-2
TGTGCCAGCAGCTTAAGCGGCAGGGAAAGCACAGATACGCAGTATTTT | CASSLSGRESTDTQYF | . | TRBV7-2 | . | TRBJ2-3
TGTGCCAGCAGCTTGGCGTCAGCTAACTATGGCTACACCTTC | CASSLASANYGYTF | . | TRBV5-6 | . | TRBJ1-2
TGTGCCAGTAGTATGGGACCGCACACCTACGAGCAGTACTTC | CASSMGPHTYEQYF | . | TRBV19 | once | TRBJ2-7
TGTGCCTGGAGCTGGGACAGGGACTACGAGCAGTACTTC | CAWSWDRDYEQYF | TRBD1 | TRBV30 | . | TRBJ2-7
TGTGCCAGCAGCTTAGATTCAGATGAGTTCTTC | CASSLDSDEFF | . | TRBV11-2 | once | TRBJ2-1